This TCR beta chain originates from a study of breast tumors, draining lymph nodes, adjacent tissues. Study outcomes and limitations: The data were judged consistent with most tumor T cells coming from lymph node and expanding in tumor. Tumor and nontumor repertoires were significantly more similar in luminal-like than in basal-like breast cancer.

The table lists this clonotype with a count of one. Its antigen is unknown. MiXCR was run by TCRdb on the multiplex PCR reads, yielding one entry per CDR3 protein. The sample includes 200,000 to 250,000 distinct CDR3 sequences, approximately 30% seen only once; the top ten take over 1.1%. This CDR3 region has 15 residues. The germline V gene has CDR1 MDHEN and CDR2 SYDVKM. Samples came from axillary lymph nodes draining the breast cancer. This TCR came from a female donor with breast cancer. Some clones in this sample may be carry-over from other donors' samples. Sequences were obtained from axillary lymph node tissue. J is TRBJ1-6 and V is TRBV28; D is ambiguous. The DNA for the CDR3 is TGTGCTAGAGATCTGGAGAGCTCCTATAATTCACCCCTCCACTTT. Protein sequence: CARDLESSYNSPLHF.